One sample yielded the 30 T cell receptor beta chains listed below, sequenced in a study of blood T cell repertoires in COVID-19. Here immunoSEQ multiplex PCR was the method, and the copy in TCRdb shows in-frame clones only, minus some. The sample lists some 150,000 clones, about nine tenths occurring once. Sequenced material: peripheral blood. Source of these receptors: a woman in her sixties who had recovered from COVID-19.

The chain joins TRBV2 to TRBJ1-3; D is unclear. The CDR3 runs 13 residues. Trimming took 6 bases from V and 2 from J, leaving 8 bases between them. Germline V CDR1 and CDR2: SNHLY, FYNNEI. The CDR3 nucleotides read TGTGCCAGCAGCCCCATTGCTGGAAACACCATATATTTT. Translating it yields CASSPIAGNTIYF.

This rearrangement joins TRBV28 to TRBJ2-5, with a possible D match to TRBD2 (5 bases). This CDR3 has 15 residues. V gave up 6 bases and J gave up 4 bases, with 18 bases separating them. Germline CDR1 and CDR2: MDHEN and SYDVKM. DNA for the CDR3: TGTGCCAGCAGGCCCCCGGGGATTGCTACAGAGACCCAGTACTTC. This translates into CASRPPGIATETQYF.

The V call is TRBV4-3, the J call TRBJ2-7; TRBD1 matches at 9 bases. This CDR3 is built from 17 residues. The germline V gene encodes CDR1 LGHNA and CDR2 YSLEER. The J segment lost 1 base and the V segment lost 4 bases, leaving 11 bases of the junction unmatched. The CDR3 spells CASSLQPTGGLSYEQYF. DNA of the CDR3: TGCGCCAGCAGCCTTCAGCCTACAGGGGGCCTATCCTACGAGCAGTACTTC.

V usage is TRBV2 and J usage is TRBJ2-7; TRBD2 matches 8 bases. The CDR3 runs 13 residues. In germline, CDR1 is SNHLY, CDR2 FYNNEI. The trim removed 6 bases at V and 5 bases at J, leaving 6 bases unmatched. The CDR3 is CASSPGGINEQYF. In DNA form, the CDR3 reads TGTGCCAGCAGCCCGGGGGGGATCAACGAGCAGTACTTC.

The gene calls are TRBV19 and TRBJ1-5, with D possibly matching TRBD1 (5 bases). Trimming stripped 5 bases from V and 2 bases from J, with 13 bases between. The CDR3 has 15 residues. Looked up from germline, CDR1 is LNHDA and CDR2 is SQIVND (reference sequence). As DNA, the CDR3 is TGTGCCAGTAGTTATCAGGGATGGGGCAATCAGCCCCAGCATTTT. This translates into CASSYQGWGNQPQHF.

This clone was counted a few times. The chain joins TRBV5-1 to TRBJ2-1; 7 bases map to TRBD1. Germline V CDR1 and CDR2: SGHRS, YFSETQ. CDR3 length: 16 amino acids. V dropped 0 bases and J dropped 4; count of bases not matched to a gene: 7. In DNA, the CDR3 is TGCGCCAGCAGCTTGGCTACAGGGGTGGGATACAATGAGCAGTTCTTC. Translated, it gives CASSLATGVGYNEQFF. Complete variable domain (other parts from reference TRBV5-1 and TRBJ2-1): KAGVTQTPRYLIKTRGQQVTLSCSPISGHRSVSWYQQTPGQGLQFLFEYFSETQRNKGNFPGRFSGRQFSNSRSEMNVSTLELGDSALYLCASSLATGVGYNEQFFGPGTRLTVL.

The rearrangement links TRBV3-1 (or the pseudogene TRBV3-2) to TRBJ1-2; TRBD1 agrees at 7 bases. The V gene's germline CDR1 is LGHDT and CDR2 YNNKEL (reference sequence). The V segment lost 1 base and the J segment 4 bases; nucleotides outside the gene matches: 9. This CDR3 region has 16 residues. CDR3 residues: CASSQGEDRTGYGYTF. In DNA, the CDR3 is TGTGCCAGCAGCCAAGGGGAGGACAGGACGGGCTATGGCTACACCTTC.

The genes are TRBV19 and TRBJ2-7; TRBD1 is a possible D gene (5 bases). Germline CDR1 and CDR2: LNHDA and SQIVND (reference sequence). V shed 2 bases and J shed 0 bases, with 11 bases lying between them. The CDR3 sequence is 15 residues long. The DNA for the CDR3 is TGTGCCAGTAGTATAATGGCAGGGAACTCCTACGAGCAGTACTTC. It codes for CASSIMAGNSYEQYF.

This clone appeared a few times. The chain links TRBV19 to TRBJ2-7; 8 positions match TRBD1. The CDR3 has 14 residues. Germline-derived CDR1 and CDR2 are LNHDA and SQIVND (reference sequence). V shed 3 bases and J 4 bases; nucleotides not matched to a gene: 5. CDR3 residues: CASSIGRGPYEQYF. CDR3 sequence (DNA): TGTGCCAGTAGTATTGGCAGGGGGCCATACGAGCAGTACTTC. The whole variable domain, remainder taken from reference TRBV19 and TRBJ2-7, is DGGITQSPKYLFRKEGQNVTLSCEQNLNHDAMYWYRQDPGQGLRLIYYSQIVNDFQKGDIAEGYSVSREKKESFPLTVTSAQKNPTAFYLCASSIGRGPYEQYFGPGTRLTVT.

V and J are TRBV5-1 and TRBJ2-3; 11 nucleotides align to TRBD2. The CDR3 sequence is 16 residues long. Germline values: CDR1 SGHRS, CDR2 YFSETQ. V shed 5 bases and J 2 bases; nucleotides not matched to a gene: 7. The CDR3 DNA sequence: TGCGCCAGCAGGGAGCCTAGCGGGGGGACCACAGATACGCAGTATTTT. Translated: CASREPSGGTTDTQYF.

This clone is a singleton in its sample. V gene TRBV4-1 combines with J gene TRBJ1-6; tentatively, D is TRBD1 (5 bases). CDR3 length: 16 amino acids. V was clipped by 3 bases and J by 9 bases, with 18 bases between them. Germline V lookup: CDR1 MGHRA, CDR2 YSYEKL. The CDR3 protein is CASSQQGGGVVSPLHF. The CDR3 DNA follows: TGCGCCAGCAGCCAGCAGGGTGGCGGTGTAGTTTCACCCCTCCACTTT.

The CDR3 loop reads CASGEGTANTEAFF. CDR3 in DNA: TGTGCCAGCGGGGAAGGGACAGCGAACACTGAAGCTTTCTTT. The chain uses TRBV28 and TRBJ1-1, with TRBD1 matching 7 bases. Germline CDR1 reads MDHEN; CDR2 reads SYDVKM. V shed 8 bases and J 1 base; nucleotides not matched to a gene: 7. CDR3 length: 14 residues.

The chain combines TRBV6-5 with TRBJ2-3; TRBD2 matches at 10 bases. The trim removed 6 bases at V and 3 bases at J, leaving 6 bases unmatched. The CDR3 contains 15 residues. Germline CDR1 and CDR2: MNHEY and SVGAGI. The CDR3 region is CASSQLAGTTDTQYF. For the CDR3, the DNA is TGTGCCAGCAGCCAACTAGCGGGGACGACAGATACGCAGTATTTT.

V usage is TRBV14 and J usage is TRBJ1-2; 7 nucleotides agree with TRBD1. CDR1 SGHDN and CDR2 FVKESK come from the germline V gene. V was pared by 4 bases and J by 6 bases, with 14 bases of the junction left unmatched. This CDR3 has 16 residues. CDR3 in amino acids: CASSPLRGQRLNGYTF. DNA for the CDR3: TGTGCCAGCAGCCCGCTGAGGGGACAGCGCTTAAATGGCTACACCTTC.

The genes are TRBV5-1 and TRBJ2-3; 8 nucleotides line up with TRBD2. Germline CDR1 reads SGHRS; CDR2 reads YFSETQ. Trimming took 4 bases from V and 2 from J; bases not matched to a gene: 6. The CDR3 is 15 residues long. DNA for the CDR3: TGCGCCAGCAGCCTCAGCGGGGGCGTCACAGATACGCAGTATTTT. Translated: CASSLSGGVTDTQYF.

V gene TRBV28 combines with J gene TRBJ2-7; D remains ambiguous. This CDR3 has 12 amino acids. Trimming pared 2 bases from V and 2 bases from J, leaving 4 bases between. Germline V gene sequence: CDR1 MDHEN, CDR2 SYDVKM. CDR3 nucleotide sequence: TGTGCCAGCAGTTTAACAGCCTACGAGCAGTACTTC. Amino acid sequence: CASSLTAYEQYF. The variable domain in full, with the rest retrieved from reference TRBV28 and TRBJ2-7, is DVKVTQSSRYLVKRTGEKVFLECVQDMDHENMFWYRQDPGLGLRLIYFSYDVKMKEKGDIPEGYSVSREKKERFSLILESASTNQTSMYLCASSLTAYEQYFGPGTRLTVT.

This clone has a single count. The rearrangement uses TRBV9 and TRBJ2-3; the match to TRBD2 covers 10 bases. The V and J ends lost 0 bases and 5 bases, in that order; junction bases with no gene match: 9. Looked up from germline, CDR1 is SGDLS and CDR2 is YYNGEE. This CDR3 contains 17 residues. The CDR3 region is CASSVGGSGGYGDTQYF. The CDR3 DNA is TGTGCCAGCAGCGTAGGTGGTAGCGGGGGGTATGGAGATACGCAGTATTTT.

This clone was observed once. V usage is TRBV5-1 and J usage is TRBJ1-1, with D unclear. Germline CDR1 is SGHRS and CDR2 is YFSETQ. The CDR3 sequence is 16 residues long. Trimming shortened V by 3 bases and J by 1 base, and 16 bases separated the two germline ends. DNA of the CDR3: TGCGCCAGCAGCTCCGTTCCGGGTGTGGGGAACACTGAAGCTTTCTTT. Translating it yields CASSSVPGVGNTEAFF. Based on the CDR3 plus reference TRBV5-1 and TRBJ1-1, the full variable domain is KAGVTQTPRYLIKTRGQQVTLSCSPISGHRSVSWYQQTPGQGLQFLFEYFSETQRNKGNFPGRFSGRQFSNSRSEMNVSTLELGDSALYLCASSSVPGVGNTEAFFGQGTRLTVV.

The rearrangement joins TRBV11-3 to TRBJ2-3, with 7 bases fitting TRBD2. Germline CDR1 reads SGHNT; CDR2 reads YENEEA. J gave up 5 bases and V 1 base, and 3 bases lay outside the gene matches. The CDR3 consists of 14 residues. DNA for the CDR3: TGTGCCAGCAGCTTAGGGGTAGCGGGAGATACGCAGTATTTT. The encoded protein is CASSLGVAGDTQYF.

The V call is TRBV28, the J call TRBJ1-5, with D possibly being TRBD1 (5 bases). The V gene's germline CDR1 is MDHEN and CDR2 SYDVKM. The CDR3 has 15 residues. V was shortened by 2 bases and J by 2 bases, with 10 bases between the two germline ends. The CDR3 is CASSLRGQRNQPQHF. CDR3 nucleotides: TGTGCCAGCAGTTTACGCGGACAACGCAATCAGCCCCAGCATTTT.

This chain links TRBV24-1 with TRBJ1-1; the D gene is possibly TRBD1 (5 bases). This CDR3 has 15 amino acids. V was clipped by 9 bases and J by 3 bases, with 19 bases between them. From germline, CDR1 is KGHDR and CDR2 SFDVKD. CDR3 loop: CATRAKGAPDTEAFF. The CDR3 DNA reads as TGTGCCACCCGGGCCAAAGGGGCTCCAGACACTGAAGCTTTCTTT.

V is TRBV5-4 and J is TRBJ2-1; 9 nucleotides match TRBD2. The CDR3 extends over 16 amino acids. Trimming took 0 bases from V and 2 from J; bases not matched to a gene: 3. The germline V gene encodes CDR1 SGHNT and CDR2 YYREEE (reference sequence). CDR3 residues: CASSLAGGGAYNEQFF. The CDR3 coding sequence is TGTGCCAGCAGCTTGGCCGGCGGGGGGGCCTACAATGAGCAGTTCTTC.

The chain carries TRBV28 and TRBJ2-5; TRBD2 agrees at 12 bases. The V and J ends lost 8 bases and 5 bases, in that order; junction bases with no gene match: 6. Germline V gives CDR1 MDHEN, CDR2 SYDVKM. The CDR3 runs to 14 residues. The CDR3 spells CASASGGAWETQYF. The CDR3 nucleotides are TGTGCCAGCGCTAGCGGGGGGGCTTGGGAGACCCAGTACTTC.

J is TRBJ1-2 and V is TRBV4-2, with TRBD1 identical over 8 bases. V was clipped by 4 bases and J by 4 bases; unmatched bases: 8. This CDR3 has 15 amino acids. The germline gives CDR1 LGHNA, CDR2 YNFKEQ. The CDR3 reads CASSLTGTGGYGYTF. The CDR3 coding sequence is TGTGCCAGCAGCCTGACGGGGACAGGCGGCTATGGCTACACCTTC.

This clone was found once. CDR3 nucleotide sequence: TGTGCCAGCAGTTTACAGGGGAACCCCTATGGCTACACCTTC. It is translated as CASSLQGNPYGYTF. J is TRBJ1-2 and V is TRBV28; maybe TRBD1 (6 bases). Trimming removed 2 bases from V and 4 bases from J, with 11 bases in between. The CDR3 has 14 residues. The germline V gene encodes CDR1 MDHEN and CDR2 SYDVKM.

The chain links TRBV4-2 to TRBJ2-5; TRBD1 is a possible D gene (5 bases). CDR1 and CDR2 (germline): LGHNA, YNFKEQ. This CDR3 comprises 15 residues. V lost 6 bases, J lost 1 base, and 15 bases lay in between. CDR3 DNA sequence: TGTGCCAGCAGTCGAGAAGGGGCTATCCAAGAGACCCAGTACTTC. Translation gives CASSREGAIQETQYF.

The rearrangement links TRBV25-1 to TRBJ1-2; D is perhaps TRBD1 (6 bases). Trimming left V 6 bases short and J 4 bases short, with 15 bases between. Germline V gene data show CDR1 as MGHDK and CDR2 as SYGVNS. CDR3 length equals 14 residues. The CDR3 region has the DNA TGTGCCAGCAGCGAAATGGACAGCCTCTATGGCTACACCTTC. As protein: CASSEMDSLYGYTF.

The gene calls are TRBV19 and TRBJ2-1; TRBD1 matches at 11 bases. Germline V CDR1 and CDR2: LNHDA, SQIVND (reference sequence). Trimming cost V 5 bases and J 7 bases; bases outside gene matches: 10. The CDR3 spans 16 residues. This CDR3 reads CASSSPGTGGGNEQFF. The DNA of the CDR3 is TGTGCCAGTAGTTCGCCCGGGACAGGGGGAGGAAATGAGCAGTTCTTC.

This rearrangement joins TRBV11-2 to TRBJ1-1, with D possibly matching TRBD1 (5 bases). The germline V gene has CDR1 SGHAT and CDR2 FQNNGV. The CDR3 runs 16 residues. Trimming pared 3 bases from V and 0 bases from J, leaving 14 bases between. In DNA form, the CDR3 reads TGTGCCAGCAGCTTCGACAGCCCGCAAATGAACACTGAAGCTTTCTTT. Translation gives CASSFDSPQMNTEAFF.

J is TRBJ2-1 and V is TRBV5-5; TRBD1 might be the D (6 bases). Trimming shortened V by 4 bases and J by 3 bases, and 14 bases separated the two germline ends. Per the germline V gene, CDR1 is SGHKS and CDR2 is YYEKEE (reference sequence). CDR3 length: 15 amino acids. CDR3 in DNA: TGTGCCAGCAGCAACCGGGACACCATCTACAATGAGCAGTTCTTC. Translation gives CASSNRDTIYNEQFF.